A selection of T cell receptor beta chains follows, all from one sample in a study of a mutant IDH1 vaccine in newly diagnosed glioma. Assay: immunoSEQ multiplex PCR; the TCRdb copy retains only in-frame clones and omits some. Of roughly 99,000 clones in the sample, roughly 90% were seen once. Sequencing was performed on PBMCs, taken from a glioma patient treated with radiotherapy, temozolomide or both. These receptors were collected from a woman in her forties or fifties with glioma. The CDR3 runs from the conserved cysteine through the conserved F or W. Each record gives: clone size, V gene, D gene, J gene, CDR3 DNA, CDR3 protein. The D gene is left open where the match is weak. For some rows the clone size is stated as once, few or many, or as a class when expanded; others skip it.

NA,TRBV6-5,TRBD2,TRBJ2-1,TGTGCCAGCAGTCGGGGACTAGCGGGAAACAATGAGCAGTTCTTC,CASSRGLAGNNEQFF
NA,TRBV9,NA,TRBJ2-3,TGTGCCAGCAGCGTAATAAGCACAGATACGCAGTATTTT,CASSVISTDTQYF
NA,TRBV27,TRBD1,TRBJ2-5,TGTGCCAGCAGAGCCGACAGGGGCGGCCAAGAGACCCAGTACTTC,CASRADRGGQETQYF
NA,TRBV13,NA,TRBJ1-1,TGTGCCAGCAGCGATGGGCCCGCCGCGCGGACTGAAGCTTTCTTT,CASSDGPAARTEAFF
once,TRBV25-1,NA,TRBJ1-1,TGTGCCAGCGGACTGAGGGGAGGGATCACTGAAGCTTTCTTT,CASGLRGGITEAFF
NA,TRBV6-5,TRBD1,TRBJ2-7,TGTGCCAGCAAGGGGACAGGGCCCTACGAGCAGTACTTC,CASKGTGPYEQYF
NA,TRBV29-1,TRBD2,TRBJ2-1,TGCAGCGTTGAAGATCCGGGTAGCGGGGCCCCGGGTGAGCAGTTCTTC,CSVEDPGSGAPGEQFF
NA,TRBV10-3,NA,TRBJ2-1,TGTGCCATCAGTGACCCCTACAATGAGCAGTTCTTC,CAISDPYNEQFF
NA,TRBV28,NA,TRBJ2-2,TGTGCCAGCAATAGGGGCCTGAACACCGGGGAGCTGTTTTTT,CASNRGLNTGELFF
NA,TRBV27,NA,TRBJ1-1,TGTGCCAGCAGTGTTTCCAGTGAAGGCTACACTGAAGCTTTCTTT,CASSVSSEGYTEAFF
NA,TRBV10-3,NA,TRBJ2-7,TGTGCCATCACCCGGACTTCCGGCGAGCAGTACTTC,CAITRTSGEQYF
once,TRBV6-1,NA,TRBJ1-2,TGTGCCAGCAGCGCCGCTTATGGCTACACCTTC,CASSAAYGYTF
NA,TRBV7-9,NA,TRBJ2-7,TGTGCCAGCAGCCCAGGAGGGCCCTCGGCCCTAGAGCAGTACTTC,CASSPGGPSALEQYF
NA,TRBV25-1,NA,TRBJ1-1,TGTGCCAGCAGTGAAGGGGTGAACACTGAAGCTTTCTTT,CASSEGVNTEAFF
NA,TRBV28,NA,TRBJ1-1,TGTGCCAGCAGTTCCTTAGGCGGGTGGAACACTGAAGCTTTCTTT,CASSSLGGWNTEAFF
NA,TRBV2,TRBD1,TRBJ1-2,TGTGCCAGCAGTGAACTGGGACAGGGTAGCTATGGCTACACCTTC,CASSELGQGSYGYTF
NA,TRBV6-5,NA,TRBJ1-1,TGTGCCAGCAGTTACCTCTCGACAGGGAACACTGAAGCTTTCTTT,CASSYLSTGNTEAFF
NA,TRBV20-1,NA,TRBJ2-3,TGCAGTCTCTATTTCACGGGTACGCAGTATTTT,CSLYFTGTQYF
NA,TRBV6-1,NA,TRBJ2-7,TGTGCCAGCAGTGAAATTTTAGCCGAGCAGTACTTC,CASSEILAEQYF
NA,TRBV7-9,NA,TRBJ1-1,TGTGCCAGCAGCTTATCACAGCTGAACACTGAAGCTTTCTTT,CASSLSQLNTEAFF
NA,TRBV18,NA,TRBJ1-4,TGTGCCAGCTCACCACCGGCAGTTGAAAAACTGTTTTTT,CASSPPAVEKLFF
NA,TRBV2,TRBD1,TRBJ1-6,TGTGCCAGCAATTGGGACAGGGGTAGTGATTCACCCCTCCACTTT,CASNWDRGSDSPLHF
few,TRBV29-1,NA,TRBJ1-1,TGCAGCGTTGTTTACACTGAAGCTTTCTTT,CSVVYTEAFF
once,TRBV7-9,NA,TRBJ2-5,TGTGCCAGCAGCCTCGGGACTCAGTGGACCCAGTACTTC,CASSLGTQWTQYF
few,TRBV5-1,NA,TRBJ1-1,TGCGCCAGCAGAAAGGTCGAGAACACTGAAGCTTTCTTT,CASRKVENTEAFF
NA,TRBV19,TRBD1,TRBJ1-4,TGTGCCAGTAGTGACTACAGGGGCGAAACAACTAATGAAAAACTGTTTTTT,CASSDYRGETTNEKLFF
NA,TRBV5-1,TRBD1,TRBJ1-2,TGCGCCAGCAGCCCCGGACAGGGGGCATACTATGGCTACACCTTC,CASSPGQGAYYGYTF
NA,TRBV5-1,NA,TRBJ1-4,TGCGCCAGCAGCCGGAGGGGGGAAAAACTGTTTTTT,CASSRRGEKLFF
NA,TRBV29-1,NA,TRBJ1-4,TGCAGCGTTGGGGGGGGGAGTAATGAAAAACTGTTTTTT,CSVGGGSNEKLFF
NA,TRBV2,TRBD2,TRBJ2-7,TGTGCCAGCAGGGGGACTAGCGGGATTTACGAGCAGTACTTC,CASRGTSGIYEQYF
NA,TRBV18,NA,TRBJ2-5,TGTGCCAGCTCACCAGGGTGGCAAGAGACCCAGTACTTC,CASSPGWQETQYF
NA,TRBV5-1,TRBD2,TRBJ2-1,TGCGCCAGCAGCTTTAGGTCTAGCGGGAGCCTACGATCCTACAATGAGCAGTTCTTC,CASSFRSSGSLRSYNEQFF
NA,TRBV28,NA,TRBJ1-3,TGTGCCAGCAGTTTGTCAGATGGAAGCACCATATATTTT,CASSLSDGSTIYF
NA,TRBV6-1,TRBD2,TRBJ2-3,TGTGCCAGCAGGGTAGCGGGAGCCACGCAGTATTTT,CASRVAGATQYF
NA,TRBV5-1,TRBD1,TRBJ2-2,TGCGCCAGCAGCTCCGGACAGGGGAATTTCGGGGAGCTGTTTTTT,CASSSGQGNFGELFF
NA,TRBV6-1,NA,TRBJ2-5,TGTGCCAGCAGGAGGGAAGAGACCCAGTACTTC,CASRREETQYF
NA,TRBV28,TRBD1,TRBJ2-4,TGTGCCAGCAGTTTATTCCGCAGGCAGGGGGAAGCCAAAAACATTCAGTACTTC,CASSLFRRQGEAKNIQYF